These 24 T cell receptor beta chains were all obtained from the same sample, sequenced in a study of T cell repertoires in cytomegalovirus infection (dated by TCRdb to about 2019). What the treatment or condition label conveys for this sample: in vitro stimulation with specific CMV peptide epitopes to enrich CMV-specific T cells. Antigens of these TCRs are unknown. TCRdb lists the instrument as Illumina HiSeq 1500. TCRdb reprocessing: public reads trimmed at Q25 with fastp, clones called with MiXCR, in-frame beta chains kept. Rows with a matching CDR3 protein are joined into one entry that keeps the most common DNA and genes. The sample table holds about 130,000 distinct CDR3 sequences, of which 25% to 35% were seen once. Roughly 58% of the sample goes to the ten largest clones. Sequenced material: CD8+ T cells from cultured PBMCs, taken from culture after CMV antigen stimulation. Source of these receptors: a human donor in good health (CMV status not recorded). Some clones in this sample may be carry-over from other donors' samples.

This clonotype was observed a single time. The V call is TRBV12-3 or TRBV12-4, the J call TRBJ1-2; no clear D gene. The CDR3 sequence is 15 residues long. V lost 3 bases, J lost 4 bases, and 15 bases lay in between. DNA for the CDR3: TGTGCCAGCAGTTTCGTCGCAGGCTTGAGCTATGGCTACACCTTC. Translation gives CASSFVAGLSYGYTF.

This clonotype was seen more than once but under ten times. The rearrangement joins TRBV6-2 or TRBV6-3 to TRBJ1-5, with no clear D. V was clipped by 1 base and J by 5 bases, with 12 bases between them. The germline V gene has CDR1 MNHEY and CDR2 SVGEGT. The CDR3 loop spans 15 amino acids. CDR3 nucleotides: TGTGCCAGCAGTTACTGGCAGGAAAAGGATCAGCCCCAGCATTTT. Residues: CASSYWQEKDQPQHF.

A single count supports this clonotype. The chain recombines TRBV27 with TRBJ2-5, with D unclear. The CDR3 spans 14 residues. The germline gives CDR1 MNHEY, CDR2 SMNVEV (reference sequence). With 0 bases removed from V and 3 bases from J, the gap between germline ends came to 8 bases. The CDR3 DNA is TGTGCCAGCAGTTTATCGTTGGCCGAAGAGACCCAGTACTTC. This translates into CASSLSLAEETQYF.

This clonotype was found many times. The genes are TRBV7-2 and TRBJ2-2; 8 nucleotides match TRBD1. The CDR3 loop spans 16 amino acids. The germline V gene encodes CDR1 SGHTA and CDR2 FQGNSA. V lost 5 bases, J lost 6 bases, and 11 bases stayed unmatched. CDR3 sequence: CASSLRAQGASGELFF. The CDR3, as DNA: TGTGCCAGCAGCCTACGGGCCCAGGGGGCATCCGGGGAGCTGTTTTTT. The complete variable domain, with remaining parts taken from reference TRBV7-2 and TRBJ2-2, reads GAGVSQSPSNKVTEKGKDVELRCDPISGHTALYWYRQSLGQGLEFLIYFQGNSAPDKSGLPSDRFSAERTGGSVSTLTIQRTQQEDSAVYLCASSLRAQGASGELFFGEGSRLTVL.

This clonotype has just a few counts. J is TRBJ1-5 and V is TRBV4-1; the D is unclear. V shed 0 bases and J shed 4 bases, with 10 bases lying between them. The CDR3 is 15 residues long. Germline V gene lookup returns CDR1 MGHRA and CDR2 YSYEKL. CDR3 region: CASSQDRGQNQPQHF. CDR3 sequence (DNA): TGCGCCAGCAGCCAAGATCGAGGGCAGAATCAGCCCCAGCATTTT.

This clonotype came up a few times. The chain joins TRBV4-1 to TRBJ1-5; the D gene is possibly TRBD1 (5 bases). The V end was cut by 0 bases, the J end by 4 bases, with 10 bases between. Germline V gene data show CDR1 as MGHRA and CDR2 as YSYEKL. This CDR3 is 15 amino acids long. Here the CDR3 DNA reads TGCGCCAGCAGCCAAGATAGGGGAATAAATCAGCCCCAGCATTTT. Encoded protein: CASSQDRGINQPQHF.

V and J are TRBV6-2 or TRBV6-3 and TRBJ1-1; D perhaps matches TRBD1 (6 bases). There are 14 residues in the CDR3. The germline CDR1 and CDR2 sequences are MNHEY and SVGEGT. Trimming stripped 0 bases from V and 4 bases from J, with 9 bases between. The CDR3 DNA is TGTGCCAGCAGTTACTCGGGACAAGCCACTGAAGCTTTCTTT. It specifies CASSYSGQATEAFF.

V usage is TRBV7-2 and J usage is TRBJ1-5; tentatively, D is TRBD1 (6 bases). CDR1 is SGHTA, CDR2 FQGNSA, per germline. Trimming removed 1 base from V and 8 bases from J, with 12 bases in between. This CDR3 contains 14 residues. The CDR3 nucleotides are TGTGCCAGCAGCTTAGAACAGGGCATAGAGCCCCAGCATTTT. Its translation: CASSLEQGIEPQHF.

The chain has TRBV12-3 or TRBV12-4 and TRBJ1-3, with no clear D. CDR3 length: 14 amino acids. The V end lost 6 bases, the J end lost 8 bases, and 17 bases lay between the germline ends. CDR3 loop: CASSPATSWDTIYF. The CDR3 region has the DNA TGTGCCAGCAGCCCGGCCACATCGTGGGACACCATATATTTT.

On this clonotype: This may come from a read error, since a much larger clone is one base off. V is TRBV7-2 and J is TRBJ2-1; possibly TRBD2 for D (5 bases). V gave up 0 bases and J gave up 11 bases, with 11 bases separating them. The CDR3 sequence is 13 residues long. From germline, CDR1 is SGHTA and CDR2 FQGNSA. As DNA, the CDR3 is TGTGCCAGCAGCTTAGCAAGAGGGAATCAGCAGTTCTTC. This encodes CASSLARGNQQFF. Filled out from reference TRBV7-2 and TRBJ2-1, the complete variable domain reads GAGVSQSPSNKVTEKGKDVELRCDPISGHTALYWYRQSLGQGLEFLIYFQGNSAPDKSGLPSDRFSAERTGGSVSTLTIQRTQQEDSAVYLCASSLARGNQQFFGPGTRLTVL.

The rearrangement joins TRBV7-9 to TRBJ2-3; no firm D call. The CDR3 spans 11 residues. V lost 8 bases and J lost 3, with 6 bases in between. Per germline, CDR1 SEHNR and CDR2 FQNEAQ (reference sequence). The CDR3 coding sequence is TGTGCCAGCGGGCAAACAGATACGCAGTATTTT. Protein sequence: CASGQTDTQYF.

A note on this clonotype: Since no conserved phenylalanine or tryptophan closes the CDR3, a read error is the likely cause. The chain employs TRBV5-3 and TRBJ2-7; 7 positions agree with TRBD2. TRBV5-3 is an ORF, with its function uncertain. CDR3 length equals 13 residues. Trimming took 8 bases from V and 2 from J; bases not matched to a gene: 7. CDR3 coding DNA: TGTGCCAGCAGCGGGGACGTCACCTACGAGCAGTACATC. Translation: CASSGDVTYEQYI.

This chain uses TRBV24-1 with TRBJ2-1; 10 bases line up with TRBD1. The CDR3 consists of 17 residues. V lost 5 bases to trimming and J lost 4 bases; unmatched junction nucleotides: 10. In germline, CDR1 is KGHDR, CDR2 SFDVKD. CDR3 residues: CATSAPPGQGTYNEQFF. CDR3 in DNA: TGTGCCACCAGTGCACCCCCGGGACAGGGGACATACAATGAGCAGTTCTTC.

This clonotype showed up just a few times. The rearrangement uses TRBV4-1 and TRBJ2-7, with D uncertain. Germline lookup yields CDR1 MGHRA and CDR2 YSYEKL. This CDR3 has 15 residues. Trimming cost V 3 bases and J 2 bases, with 14 bases left between them. DNA for the CDR3: TGCGCCAGCAGCCAGCGACCGGGCAGGCCCTACGAGCAGTACTTC. Amino acids: CASSQRPGRPYEQYF.

This clonotype was detected many times. The chain couples TRBV19 to TRBJ1-2; maybe TRBD1 (6 bases). Germline V gene lookup returns CDR1 LNHDA and CDR2 SQIVND (reference sequence). The CDR3 contains 14 residues. Trimming shortened V by 6 bases and J by 5 bases, and 16 bases separated the two germline ends. The CDR3 DNA is TGTGCCAGTAGGGAAATTGCAGGGGCGTATGGCTACACCTTC. As protein: CASREIAGAYGYTF. The full variable domain, rest sourced from reference TRBV19 and TRBJ1-2, is DGGITQSPKYLFRKEGQNVTLSCEQNLNHDAMYWYRQDPGQGLRLIYYSQIVNDFQKGDIAEGYSVSREKKESFPLTVTSAQKNPTAFYLCASREIAGAYGYTFGSGTRLTVV.

This clonotype was seen at least ten times. J is TRBJ2-3 and V is TRBV7-6; D is unresolved. This CDR3 comprises 14 residues. V lost 5 bases, J lost 2 bases, and 11 bases lay in between. Germline V CDR1 and CDR2: SGHVS, FNYEAQ. Written as DNA, the CDR3 is TGTGCCAGCAGCCTATCAGGAAACACAGATACGCAGTATTTT. This gives the protein CASSLSGNTDTQYF.

This clonotype was counted a few times. The V call is TRBV19, the J call TRBJ2-1, with 9 bases matching TRBD1. J was trimmed by 8 bases and V by 5 bases; bases with no gene match: 13. CDR1 LNHDA and CDR2 SQIVND come from the germline V gene (reference sequence). The CDR3 sequence is 16 residues long. The chain's CDR3 is CASSDFGTGTWDEQFF. CDR3 DNA sequence: TGTGCCAGTAGTGATTTCGGGACAGGGACCTGGGATGAGCAGTTCTTC.

This clonotype was seen only a few times. V gene TRBV7-9 combines with J gene TRBJ2-7, with D possibly called TRBD1 or TRBD2 (5 bases each). The germline CDR1 and CDR2 sequences are SEHNR and FQNEAQ (reference sequence). V was clipped by 0 bases and J by 6 bases, with 18 bases between them. The CDR3 is 16 residues long. CDR3 loop: CASSLAGSGPLGEQYF. CDR3 nucleotide sequence: TGTGCCAGCAGCTTAGCAGGGTCGGGGCCATTAGGCGAGCAGTACTTC.

This clonotype has ten or more counts. The CDR3 nucleotides are TGTGCCAGCAGCCCCCGGGCAGGGGGGTCTTTAAACGCTTTCTTT. This codes for CASSPRAGGSLNAFF. This rearrangement joins TRBV7-2 to TRBJ1-1; 7 bases are a match to TRBD1. The CDR3 totals 15 residues. Trimming cost V 5 bases and J 11 bases; bases outside gene matches: 17. Germline V gene lookup returns CDR1 SGHTA and CDR2 FQGNSA.

The chain combines TRBV7-4 with TRBJ2-1; TRBD1 aligns across 8 bases. J gave up 7 bases and V 5 bases, and 7 bases lay outside the gene matches. The germline gives CDR1 SGHVT, CDR2 SQSDAQ. The CDR3 has 14 amino acids. The chain's CDR3 is CASSPGQGRNEQFF. CDR3 coding DNA: TGTGCCAGCAGCCCCGGACAGGGTAGGAATGAGCAGTTCTTC.

The chain is built from TRBV7-9 and TRBJ2-7; no clear D gene. The V end was cut by 2 bases, the J end by 5 bases, with 10 bases between. The CDR3 covers 13 residues. Germline assignment: CDR1 SEHNR and CDR2 FQNEAQ (reference sequence). The CDR3, as DNA: TGTGCCAGCAGCTTAAGCTCTGGAGACGAGCAGTACTTC. Protein: CASSLSSGDEQYF.

The sample holds one count of this clonotype. The chain uses TRBV27 and TRBJ1-6; 9 positions agree with TRBD1. Germline V gives CDR1 MNHEY, CDR2 SMNVEV (reference sequence). V dropped 8 bases and J dropped 4; count of bases not matched to a gene: 3. The CDR3 sequence is 14 residues long. Written as DNA, the CDR3 is TGTGCCAGCGGGACAGGGAGATATAATTCACCCCTCCACTTT. Translation gives CASGTGRYNSPLHF.

V gene TRBV3-1 combines with J gene TRBJ1-5; D gene unclear. The length of the CDR3 is 13 residues. V was shortened by 4 bases and J by 9 bases, with 13 bases between the two germline ends. Germline-derived CDR1 and CDR2 are LGHDT and YNNKEL (reference sequence). The CDR3 nucleotides are TGTGCCAGCAGCCCCTCCCGGGTCCGGCCCCAGCATTTT. Its translation is CASSPSRVRPQHF.

V is TRBV27 and J is TRBJ2-4, with D possibly being TRBD1 or TRBD2 (7 bases each). This CDR3 is 15 amino acids long. V was pared by 3 bases and J by 6 bases, with 15 bases between. The germline V gene has CDR1 MNHEY and CDR2 SMNVEV (reference sequence). DNA for the CDR3: TGTGCCAGCAGTTTGCAGGGGGGCGGGGGAAACATTCAGTACTTC. Its protein product is CASSLQGGGGNIQYF.